A selection of T cell receptor beta chains follows, all from one sample in a study of blood T cell repertoires in COVID-19. Only in-frame clones appear in the TCRdb table, and some are missing; sequencing was by immunoSEQ multiplex PCR. The table shows around 200,000 clones, with under 80% occurring only once. The sample was peripheral blood. The receptors were gathered from a woman in her forties or fifties with acute or convalescent COVID-19. The CDR3 runs from the conserved cysteine through the conserved F or W. A D gene is named only where the DNA matches it firmly. Rows may omit the clone size; those that give it use once, few, many or a size class.

CDR3aa: CARSYKTSGTSGSGEQYF
CDR3nt: TGTGCCAGAAGCTACAAAACCTCCGGGACTAGCGGGAGCGGCGAGCAGTACTTC
v_gene: TRBV5-3
abundance: NA
len: 18
d_gene: TRBD2
j_gene: TRBJ2-7

CDR3aa: CASSDRTSGNTIYF
CDR3nt: TGTGCCAGCAGTGACAGGACCAGCGGAAACACCATATATTTT
v_gene: TRBV7-2
abundance: NA
len: 14
d_gene: NA
j_gene: TRBJ1-3

CDR3aa: CASMRGPNEKLFF
CDR3nt: TGTGCCAGTATGAGAGGGCCCAATGAAAAACTGTTTTTT
v_gene: TRBV19
abundance: NA
len: 13
d_gene: NA
j_gene: TRBJ1-4

CDR3aa: CASSARPGTMTSSYNEQFF
CDR3nt: TGTGCCAGCAGCGCGAGGCCCGGGACTATGACCAGCTCCTACAATGAGCAGTTCTTC
v_gene: TRBV9
abundance: few
len: 19
d_gene: TRBD2
j_gene: TRBJ2-1

CDR3aa: CASSISGANTEAFF
CDR3nt: TGTGCCAGTAGTATCTCAGGGGCGAACACTGAAGCTTTCTTT
v_gene: TRBV19
abundance: NA
len: 14
d_gene: NA
j_gene: TRBJ1-1

CDR3aa: CASGGERSPLHF
CDR3nt: TGTGCCAGTGGCGGGGAGCGTTCACCCCTCCACTTT
v_gene: TRBV12-3/TRBV12-4
abundance: NA
len: 12
d_gene: NA
j_gene: TRBJ1-6

CDR3aa: CASSYKGLTAYEQYF
CDR3nt: TGTGCCAGCAGTTACAAGGGACTGACCGCCTACGAGCAGTACTTC
v_gene: TRBV6-5
abundance: NA
len: 15
d_gene: NA
j_gene: TRBJ2-7

CDR3aa: CASSQGWGEGTEAFF
CDR3nt: TGTGCCAGCAGCCAAGGATGGGGGGAGGGCACTGAAGCTTTCTTT
v_gene: TRBV9
abundance: NA
len: 15
d_gene: NA
j_gene: TRBJ1-1

CDR3aa: CATSDSGTSGYGYTF
CDR3nt: TGTGCCACCAGTGATTCAGGGACATCCGGCTATGGCTACACCTTC
v_gene: TRBV24-1
abundance: NA
len: 15
d_gene: NA
j_gene: TRBJ1-2

CDR3aa: CASSLGSGGNTGELFF
CDR3nt: TGCGCCAGCAGCCTCGGTAGCGGGGGGAACACCGGGGAGCTGTTTTTT
v_gene: TRBV5-1
abundance: NA
len: 16
d_gene: TRBD2
j_gene: TRBJ2-2

CDR3aa: CASSRSSSGNTIYF
CDR3nt: TGTGCCAGCAGCCGGTCGAGCTCTGGAAACACCATATATTTT
v_gene: TRBV14
abundance: once
len: 14
d_gene: NA
j_gene: TRBJ1-3

CDR3aa: CASSLRADTQYF
CDR3nt: TGTGCCAGCAGCTTGCGGGCAGATACGCAGTATTTT
v_gene: TRBV5-8
abundance: NA
len: 12
d_gene: NA
j_gene: TRBJ2-3

CDR3aa: CASQGAGQETQYF
CDR3nt: TGTGCCAGCCAAGGGGCAGGTCAAGAGACCCAGTACTTC
v_gene: TRBV11-3
abundance: NA
len: 13
d_gene: NA
j_gene: TRBJ2-5

CDR3aa: CASSRDSTYEQYF
CDR3nt: TGTGCCAGCAGTCGGGACAGCACCTACGAGCAGTACTTC
v_gene: TRBV12-3/TRBV12-4
abundance: NA
len: 13
d_gene: TRBD1
j_gene: TRBJ2-7

CDR3aa: CASSPQGTLNSPLHF
CDR3nt: TGTGCCAGCAGCCCACAGGGTACGCTTAATTCACCCCTCCACTTT
v_gene: TRBV7-2
abundance: NA
len: 15
d_gene: NA
j_gene: TRBJ1-6

CDR3aa: CASSLLGQNTGELFF
CDR3nt: TGTGCCAGCAGCTTATTGGGGCAGAACACCGGGGAGCTGTTTTTT
v_gene: TRBV7-2
abundance: few
len: 15
d_gene: NA
j_gene: TRBJ2-2

CDR3aa: CASTLREMNTEAFF
CDR3nt: TGTGCCAGCACCCTGAGGGAAATGAACACTGAAGCTTTCTTT
v_gene: TRBV7-8
abundance: NA
len: 14
d_gene: NA
j_gene: TRBJ1-1

CDR3aa: CASKLSTSGNTIYF
CDR3nt: TGTGCCAGCAAACTTTCCACCTCTGGAAACACCATATATTTT
v_gene: TRBV2
abundance: NA
len: 14
d_gene: NA
j_gene: TRBJ1-3

CDR3aa: CASSSTLGTVNTEAFF
CDR3nt: TGTGCCAGCAGTTCCACCCTCGGGACAGTGAACACTGAAGCTTTCTTT
v_gene: TRBV6-2/TRBV6-3
abundance: NA
len: 16
d_gene: TRBD1
j_gene: TRBJ1-1

CDR3aa: CASSLGKGKTNYGYTF
CDR3nt: TGTGCTAGCAGCTTAGGGAAGGGGAAAACTAACTATGGCTACACCTTC
v_gene: TRBV7-7
abundance: once
len: 16
d_gene: NA
j_gene: TRBJ1-2

CDR3aa: CASSLYYGAGYEQYF
CDR3nt: TGTGCCAGCAGCTTATATTATGGGGCGGGGTACGAGCAGTACTTC
v_gene: TRBV7-2
abundance: NA
len: 15
d_gene: NA
j_gene: TRBJ2-7

CDR3aa: CASSLGSRTIAKNIQYF
CDR3nt: TGTGCCAGCAGCTTAGGGTCGAGGACTATAGCCAAAAACATTCAGTACTTC
v_gene: TRBV7-2
abundance: few
len: 17
d_gene: NA
j_gene: TRBJ2-4